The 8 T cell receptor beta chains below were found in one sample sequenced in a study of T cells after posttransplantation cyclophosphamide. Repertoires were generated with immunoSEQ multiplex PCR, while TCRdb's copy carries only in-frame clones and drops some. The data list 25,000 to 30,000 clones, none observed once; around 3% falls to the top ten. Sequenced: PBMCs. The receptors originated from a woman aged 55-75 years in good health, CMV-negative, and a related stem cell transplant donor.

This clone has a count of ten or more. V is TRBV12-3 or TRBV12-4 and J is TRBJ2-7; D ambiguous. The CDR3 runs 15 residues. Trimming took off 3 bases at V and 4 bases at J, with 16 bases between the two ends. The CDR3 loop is CASSFSAALGYEQYF. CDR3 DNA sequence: TGTGCCAGCAGTTTTTCGGCAGCTCTAGGTTACGAGCAGTACTTC.

CDR3 amino acids: CASSSRDRGAYEQYF. The CDR3 DNA reads TGTGCCAGCAGTTCCCGGGACAGGGGCGCCTACGAGCAGTACTTC. V is TRBV6-1 and J is TRBJ2-7; 10 bases are a match to TRBD1. After removal of 5 bases from V and 2 bases from J, the junction contained 6 bases not matched to a gene. The V gene's germline CDR1 is MNHNS and CDR2 SASEGT. CDR3 size: 15 residues.

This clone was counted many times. CDR3 DNA sequence: TGTGCCAGCAGTATTGGGACAAGCGTTCACACCGGGGAGCTGTTTTTT. Encoded protein: CASSIGTSVHTGELFF. V is TRBV2 and J is TRBJ2-2, with D perhaps TRBD1 (6 bases). From germline, CDR1 is SNHLY and CDR2 FYNNEI. Trimming cost V 5 bases and J 3 bases, with 16 bases left between them. The length of the CDR3 is 16 residues.

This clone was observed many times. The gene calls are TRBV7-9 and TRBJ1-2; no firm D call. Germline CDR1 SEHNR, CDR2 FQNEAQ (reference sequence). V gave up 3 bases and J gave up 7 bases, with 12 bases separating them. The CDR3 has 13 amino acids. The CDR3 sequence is CASSFPPYSGYTF. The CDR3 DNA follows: TGTGCCAGCAGCTTCCCTCCCTACTCTGGCTACACCTTC.

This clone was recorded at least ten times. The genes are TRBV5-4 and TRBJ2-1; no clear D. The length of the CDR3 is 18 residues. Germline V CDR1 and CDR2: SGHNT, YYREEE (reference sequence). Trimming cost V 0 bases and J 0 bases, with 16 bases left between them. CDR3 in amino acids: CASSLALGRVNSYNEQFF. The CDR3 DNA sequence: TGTGCCAGCAGCTTGGCCCTGGGTAGGGTAAACTCCTACAATGAGCAGTTCTTC.

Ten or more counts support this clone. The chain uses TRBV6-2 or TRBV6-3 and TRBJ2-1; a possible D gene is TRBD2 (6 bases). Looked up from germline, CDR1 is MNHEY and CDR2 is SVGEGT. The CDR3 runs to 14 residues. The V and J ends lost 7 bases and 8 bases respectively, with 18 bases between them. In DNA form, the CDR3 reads TGTGCCAGCACCCGGGACTTGGGGTCGGATGAGCAGTTCTTC. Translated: CASTRDLGSDEQFF.

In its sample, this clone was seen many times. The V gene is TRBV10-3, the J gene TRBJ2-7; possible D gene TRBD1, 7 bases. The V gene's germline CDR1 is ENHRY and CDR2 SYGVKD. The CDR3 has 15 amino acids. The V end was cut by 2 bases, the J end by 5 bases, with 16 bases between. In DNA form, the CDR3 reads TGTGCCATCAGTGAGGCGGGACAGCTAGAGGACGAGCAGTACTTC. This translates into CAISEAGQLEDEQYF.

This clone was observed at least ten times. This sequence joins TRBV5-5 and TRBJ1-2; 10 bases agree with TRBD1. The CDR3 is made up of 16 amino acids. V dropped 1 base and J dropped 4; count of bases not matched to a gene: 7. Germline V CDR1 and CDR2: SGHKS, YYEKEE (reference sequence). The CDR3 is CASSLSWTGGTYGYTF. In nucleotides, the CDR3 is TGTGCCAGCAGCTTGTCCTGGACAGGGGGTACCTATGGCTACACCTTC.